The 26 T cell receptor beta chains presented below share a single source sample, sequenced in a study of shared clonotypes between healthy human individuals. CD45RO-negative, CCR7-selected cells formed the naive CD8 fraction, which excluded terminally differentiated effector memory CD45RA+ cells. Sequenced by immunoSEQ multiplex PCR; TCRdb stores in-frame clones only, minus some. The sample consists of under 1 million clones, approximately 96% of them appearing once. The specimen was naive CD8+ T cells sorted from blood. These receptors came from a man aged 30-40 years in good health.

V and J are TRBV9 and TRBJ1-1; the D gene is possibly TRBD1 (5 bases). Germline values: CDR1 SGDLS, CDR2 YYNGEE. Trimming pared 2 bases from V and 5 bases from J, leaving 10 bases between. The CDR3 sequence is 13 residues long. For the CDR3, the DNA is TGTGCCAGCAGCGTTGGGGGGAAGACTGAAGCTTTCTTT. It codes for CASSVGGKTEAFF.

This sequence joins TRBV7-6 and TRBJ2-5; tentatively, D is TRBD2 (5 bases). Trimming shortened V by 1 base and J by 5 bases, and 20 bases separated the two germline ends. Germline V gene sequence: CDR1 SGHVS, CDR2 FNYEAQ. CDR3 length equals 17 residues. CDR3 nucleotide sequence: TGTGCCAGCAGCTTAGAAGGGCCCATACAGCGGTTGGAGACCCAGTACTTC. Translating gives CASSLEGPIQRLETQYF. Full variable domain (outside the CDR3, taken from reference TRBV7-6 and TRBJ2-5): GAGVSQSPRYKVTKRGQDVALRCDPISGHVSLYWYRQALGQGPEFLTYFNYEAQQDKSGLPNDRFSAERPEGSISTLTIQRTEQRDSAMYRCASSLEGPIQRLETQYFGPGTRLLVL.

This clone was recorded only once. V usage is TRBV20-1 and J usage is TRBJ2-3; D remains unclear. V was clipped by 3 bases and J by 8 bases, with 6 bases between them. Germline V gives CDR1 DFQATT, CDR2 SNEGSKA (reference sequence). The CDR3 loop spans 10 amino acids. As DNA, the CDR3 is TGCAGTGCTAGTGACTCTACGCAGTATTTT. Its translation: CSASDSTQYF.

This rearrangement joins TRBV27 to TRBJ2-1; unclear D gene. V lost 5 bases, J lost 5 bases, and 13 bases lay in between. The CDR3 is 14 residues long. Germline assignment: CDR1 MNHEY and CDR2 SMNVEV (reference sequence). CDR3 nucleotide sequence: TGTGCCAGCAGTCCGACGAGGCCGGACAATGAGCAGTTCTTC. Translating gives CASSPTRPDNEQFF.

This chain links TRBV28 with TRBJ2-7; TRBD2 aligns across 11 bases. The CDR3 spans 15 residues. J lost 2 bases, V lost 5 bases, and 5 bases had no gene match. Germline CDR1 reads MDHEN; CDR2 reads SYDVKM. CDR3 in DNA: TGTGCCAGCAGTGGGCGACTAGCGGGAACCTACGAGCAGTACTTC. Translation gives CASSGRLAGTYEQYF.

J is TRBJ2-3 and V is TRBV29-1, with 10 bases lining up with TRBD2. V lost 5 bases and J lost 3; bases outside the gene matches: 8. The length of the CDR3 is 15 residues. From germline, CDR1 is SQVTM and CDR2 ANQGSEA. CDR3 nucleotides: TGCAGCGTTATTCTAGCGGGAGAGTCTACAGATACGCAGTATTTT. As protein: CSVILAGESTDTQYF.

V gene TRBV5-4 combines with J gene TRBJ2-7, with D hard to call. Trimming pared 4 bases from V and 0 bases from J, leaving 8 bases between. Germline V CDR1 and CDR2: SGHNT, YYREEE (reference sequence). The CDR3 loop spans 13 amino acids. The CDR3 region is CASSDSDSYEQYF. The CDR3 DNA reads as TGTGCCAGCAGCGATTCGGACTCCTACGAGCAGTACTTC.

The chain joins TRBV9 to TRBJ2-3; 7 bases fit TRBD1. Germline CDR1 reads SGDLS; CDR2 reads YYNGEE. Germline trimming cut 4 bases from V and 0 bases from J; bases unmatched to any gene: 14. The CDR3 runs 18 residues. The CDR3 sequence is CASSLGVGTAGSTDTQYF. As DNA, the CDR3 is TGTGCCAGCAGCTTGGGGGTTGGGACAGCCGGTAGCACAGATACGCAGTATTTT.

The chain couples TRBV7-7 to TRBJ2-2; 12 positions match TRBD1. In germline, CDR1 is SSHAT, CDR2 FNYEAQ (reference sequence). The CDR3 is 15 residues long. The V and J ends lost 4 bases and 7 bases, in that order; junction bases with no gene match: 4. The CDR3 nucleotides read TGTGCCAGCAGCTCGGGACAGGGGGCCGGCGGGGAGCTGTTTTTT. This sequence encodes CASSSGQGAGGELFF.

The V and J genes are TRBV5-1 and TRBJ2-7; 7 bases match TRBD2. J gave up 3 bases and V 0 bases, and 12 bases lay outside the gene matches. From germline, CDR1 is SGHRS and CDR2 YFSETQ. The CDR3 spans 17 residues. The DNA for the CDR3 is TGCGCCAGCAGCTTGGGGTTGGGAGAGACTAGCAACTACGAGCAGTACTTC. Protein product: CASSLGLGETSNYEQYF.

The rearrangement links TRBV6-4 to TRBJ2-7; 7 nucleotides agree with TRBD2. CDR1 is MRHNA, CDR2 SNTAGT, per germline. J was trimmed by 2 bases and V by 3 bases; bases with no gene match: 4. The CDR3 spans 14 residues. CDR3 DNA: TGTGCCAGCAGTGAAGAGGCGGGAGCCTACGAGCAGTACTTC. This codes for CASSEEAGAYEQYF.

The CDR3 DNA reads as TGTGCCAGCAGCTTAAGCGGGAAGACTGACTACGAGCAGTACTTC. Its translation is CASSLSGKTDYEQYF. The V gene is TRBV7-2, the J gene TRBJ2-7; 7 bases are shared with TRBD2. The CDR3 is 15 residues long. The germline V gene has CDR1 SGHTA and CDR2 FQGNSA. V shed 2 bases, J shed 3 bases, and the junction held 7 bases outside the gene matches. The whole variable domain, remainder taken from reference TRBV7-2 and TRBJ2-7, is GAGVSQSPSNKVTEKGKDVELRCDPISGHTALYWYRQSLGQGLEFLIYFQGNSAPDKSGLPSDRFSAERTGGSVSTLTIQRTQQEDSAVYLCASSLSGKTDYEQYFGPGTRLTVT.

The J gene is TRBJ2-5, the V gene TRBV7-9; 9 bases are shared with TRBD1. In germline, CDR1 is SEHNR, CDR2 FQNEAQ (reference sequence). The J segment lost 5 bases and the V segment lost 4 bases, leaving 5 bases of the junction unmatched. This CDR3 is built from 14 residues. CDR3 protein: CASSSPDRGETQYF. Here the CDR3 DNA reads TGTGCCAGCAGCTCTCCGGACAGGGGTGAGACCCAGTACTTC.

The V and J genes are TRBV7-9 and TRBJ2-7, with 9 bases aligning to TRBD2. The germline gives CDR1 SEHNR, CDR2 FQNEAQ (reference sequence). The V segment lost 5 bases and the J segment 3 bases; nucleotides outside the gene matches: 5. The CDR3 spans 14 residues. The CDR3 DNA reads as TGTGCCAGCAGCCCCACTAGCGGGTTCTACGAGCAGTACTTC. This gives the protein CASSPTSGFYEQYF.

The chain recombines TRBV29-1 with TRBJ2-1, with 7 positions matching TRBD2. V lost 4 bases, J lost 5 bases, and 8 bases stayed unmatched. This CDR3 is built from 14 residues. The germline V gene has CDR1 SQVTM and CDR2 ANQGSEA. In DNA form, the CDR3 reads TGCAGCGTTGCAGGGCTAGCGGAGGACAATGAGCAGTTCTTC. Residues: CSVAGLAEDNEQFF.

The genes are TRBV2 and TRBJ1-5; TRBD1 matches 7 bases. Unmatched junction bases numbered 7, after V lost 2 bases and J lost 6 bases. Germline CDR1 is SNHLY and CDR2 is FYNNEI. CDR3 size: 15 residues. The chain's CDR3 is CASSEYQGGFQPQHF. The CDR3, as DNA: TGTGCCAGCAGTGAATATCAGGGGGGGTTTCAGCCCCAGCATTTT.

The table lists this clone with a count of one. The V call is TRBV21-1, the J call TRBJ1-5. TRBV21-1 is noted as a pseudogene. This CDR3 comprises 15 residues. CDR3 sequence reads: CASSKDPRGNQPQHF. The CDR3 nucleotides are TGTGCCAGCAGCAAAGATCCTCGGGGGAATCAGCCCCAGCATTTT.

The chain joins TRBV5-6 to TRBJ2-7; tentative D call: TRBD2 (5 bases). Germline V gene sequence: CDR1 SGHDT, CDR2 YYEEEE. Trimming took 0 bases from V and 2 from J, leaving 6 bases between them. The CDR3 is 13 amino acids. The CDR3 region is CASSLGTPYEQYF. The CDR3 DNA follows: TGTGCCAGCAGCTTGGGGACTCCCTACGAGCAGTACTTC. Full variable domain (remainder filled in from reference TRBV5-6 and TRBJ2-7): DAGVTQSPTHLIKTRGQQVTLRCSPKSGHDTVSWYQQALGQGPQFIFQYYEEEERQRGNFPDRFSGHQFPNYSSELNVNALLLGDSALYLCASSLGTPYEQYFGPGTRLTVT.

The rearrangement links TRBV7-2 to TRBJ2-1; D is perhaps TRBD1 (5 bases). V lost 2 bases to trimming and J lost 7 bases, with 15 bases between them. Germline lookup yields CDR1 SGHTA and CDR2 FQGNSA. The CDR3 has 15 residues. In nucleotides, the CDR3 is TGTGCCAGCAGCTTATACCATTCGACAGTAAATGAGCAGTTCTTC. Translated: CASSLYHSTVNEQFF.

The rearrangement joins TRBV7-9 to TRBJ1-2; maybe TRBD1 (6 bases). Between the trimmed V and J ends, which lost 4 bases and 2 bases, there was a span of 11 bases. This CDR3 contains 14 residues. Germline V gives CDR1 SEHNR, CDR2 FQNEAQ (reference sequence). Here the CDR3 reads CASSYGGPNYGYTF. As DNA, the CDR3 is TGTGCCAGCAGCTACGGGGGGCCGAACTATGGCTACACCTTC. The full variable domain, in which reference TRBV7-9 and TRBJ1-2 provide the parts outside the CDR3, is DTGVSQNPRHKITKRGQNVTFRCDPISEHNRLYWYRQTLGQGPEFLTYFQNEAQLEKSRLLSDRFSAERPKGSFSTLEIQRTEQGDSAMYLCASSYGGPNYGYTFGSGTRLTVV.

The rearrangement joins TRBV5-1 to TRBJ2-6; D remains unclear. This CDR3 region has 15 residues. V shed 0 bases and J shed 0 bases, with 4 bases lying between them. The V gene's germline CDR1 is SGHRS and CDR2 YFSETQ. DNA of the CDR3: TGCGCCAGCAGCTTGGCCCTCTCTGGGGCCAACGTCCTGACTTTC. Translated: CASSLALSGANVLTF.

J is TRBJ2-5 and V is TRBV29-1; 7 bases are a match to TRBD2. The CDR3 totals 16 residues. V gave up 1 base and J gave up 2 bases; unmatched junction bases: 10. CDR1 SQVTM and CDR2 ANQGSEA come from the germline V gene. The CDR3 DNA reads as TGCAGCGTTGAAGGCTCCCTAGCGGTCCCACAAGAGACCCAGTACTTC. Protein sequence: CSVEGSLAVPQETQYF.

The V call is TRBV2, the J call TRBJ2-1; D uncertain. Germline CDR1 is SNHLY and CDR2 is FYNNEI. The CDR3 covers 12 residues. V lost 7 bases, J lost 0 bases, and 4 bases lay in between. CDR3 region: CASIGSYNEQFF. CDR3 coding DNA: TGTGCCAGCATCGGCTCCTACAATGAGCAGTTCTTC.

J is TRBJ2-5 and V is TRBV2; 7 bases agree with TRBD2. The CDR3 has 12 residues. The junction had 2 bases not matched to a gene; V was cut back by 7 bases and J by 3 bases. Germline V gene lookup returns CDR1 SNHLY and CDR2 FYNNEI. The CDR3 reads CASNRGEETQYF. The CDR3 DNA reads as TGTGCCAGCAATCGGGGGGAAGAGACCCAGTACTTC. The whole variable domain, filled in from reference TRBV2 and TRBJ2-5, reads EPEVTQTPSHQVTQMGQEVILRCVPISNHLYFYWYRQILGQKVEFLVSFYNNEISEKSEIFDDQFSVERPDGSNFTLKIRSTKLEDSAMYFCASNRGEETQYFGPGTRLLVL.

The chain links TRBV27 to TRBJ2-3; 9 bases align to TRBD1. J was trimmed by 5 bases and V by 5 bases; bases with no gene match: 8. The CDR3 covers 15 residues. Germline V gene data show CDR1 as MNHEY and CDR2 as SMNVEV (reference sequence). CDR3 region: CASSEYRGLGDTQYF. DNA for the CDR3: TGTGCCAGCAGTGAGTACAGGGGGCTTGGAGATACGCAGTATTTT.

Only one count was recorded for this clone. The V call is TRBV29-1, the J call TRBJ2-1, with 11 bases fitting TRBD2. CDR3 size: 15 residues. V shed 5 bases, J shed 2 bases, and the junction held 5 bases outside the gene matches. Germline V gene sequence: CDR1 SQVTM, CDR2 ANQGSEA. Written as DNA, the CDR3 is TGCAGCGTTCCCGGGACTAGCGGTACCTACAATGAGCAGTTCTTC. Protein: CSVPGTSGTYNEQFF.